The rows below give T cell receptor beta chains drawn from one sample of a study of regulatory T cells in long-lasting Graves disease. A single record per CDR3 protein comes from TCRdb applying MiXCR to the multiplex PCR reads. The table records 350,000 to 550,000 distinct CDR3 sequences, 14% of them present only once. Another study also made use of these data, one on T cells in Graves' hyperthyroidism and ophthalmopathy.

Sequences were derived from peripheral blood mononuclear cells (PBMCs), sampled at new diagnosis, from a patient treated with antithyroid drugs. These receptors all come from a woman in her forties or fifties with Graves disease. Each CDR3 is given with its conserved first and last residue. A D gene is named only where the DNA matches it firmly. Only part of the rows carry a size: once, few, many, or a class if the clone is expanded.

j_gene | v_gene | abundance | d_gene | CDR3aa | CDR3nt
TRBJ1-6 | TRBV6-2/TRBV6-3 | few | - | CASSFGTRGNSPLHF | TGTGCCAGCAGTTTCGGGACCAGGGGTAATTCACCCCTCCACTTT
TRBJ2-5 | TRBV19 | - | TRBD1 | CASSRYGTDQETQYF | TGTGCCAGTAGTAGGTATGGGACAGACCAAGAGACCCAGTACTTC
TRBJ1-2 | TRBV2 | many | TRBD1 | CASHRDRELANYGYTF | TGTGCCAGCCACCGGGACAGGGAATTGGCTAACTATGGCTACACCTTC
TRBJ2-1 | TRBV19 | - | - | CASSTDREGYNEQFF | TGTGCCAGTAGTACGGACAGGGAGGGGTACAATGAGCAGTTCTTC
TRBJ2-7 | TRBV30 | few | - | CAWIAGAYEQYF | TGTGCCTGGATTGCAGGGGCCTACGAGCAGTACTTC
TRBJ1-1 | TRBV28 | many | TRBD1 | CASSSGGPTEAFF | TGTGCCAGCAGTTCAGGGGGGCCCACTGAAGCTTTCTTT
TRBJ2-2 | TRBV27 | many | - | CASSLGGRRLGGTGELFF | TGTGCCAGCAGTTTAGGGGGGCGCAGGCTAGGGGGAACCGGGGAGCTGTTTTTT
TRBJ2-7 | TRBV27 | many | - | CASSLSKTLDGYEQYF | TGTGCCAGCAGTTTATCCAAGACCCTTGACGGATACGAGCAGTACTTC
TRBJ2-5 | TRBV5-8 | - | - | CASSLVVWEETQYF | TGTGCCAGCAGCTTGGTGGTCTGGGAAGAGACCCAGTACTTC
TRBJ2-7 | TRBV29-1 | many | - | CSGATGGNEQYF | TGCAGCGGCGCGACAGGCGGGAACGAGCAGTACTTC
TRBJ1-5 | TRBV2 | few | - | CASSDWPGVQPQHF | TGTGCCAGCAGTGATTGGCCAGGGGTTCAGCCCCAGCATTTT
TRBJ2-1 | TRBV2 | many | TRBD2 | CASLEPPSGAYNEQFF | TGTGCCAGCCTAGAACCTCCTAGCGGGGCCTACAATGAGCAGTTCTTC
TRBJ2-2 | TRBV11-2 | - | - | CASSSSGTVTGELFF | TGTGCCAGCAGCTCGAGCGGGACAGTCACCGGGGAGCTGTTTTTT
TRBJ1-1 | TRBV2 | many | - | CASSEGGGQNTEAFF | TGTGCCAGCAGTGAAGGTGGAGGACAGAACACTGAAGCTTTCTTT
TRBJ2-5 | TRBV6-1 | few | - | CASTPLTQKETQYF | TGTGCCAGCACCCCACTAACGCAGAAAGAGACCCAGTACTTC
TRBJ1-1 | TRBV30 | many | - | CAWSVQTGTTEAFF | TGTGCCTGGAGTGTCCAGACCGGGACTACTGAAGCTTTCTTT
TRBJ2-7 | TRBV20-1 | - | - | CSAPGVQGPYEQYF | TGCAGTGCCCCTGGGGTACAGGGACCCTACGAGCAGTACTTC
TRBJ2-5 | TRBV9 | many | TRBD2 | CASSGGTSGYQETQYF | TGTGCCAGCAGCGGAGGGACTAGCGGATACCAAGAGACCCAGTACTTC
TRBJ2-7 | TRBV5-1 | many | - | CASGLSWSDEQYF | TGCGCCAGCGGACTTAGCTGGTCGGACGAGCAGTACTTC
TRBJ2-3 | TRBV20-1 | many | TRBD2 | CSATGGPTDTQYF | TGCAGTGCCACGGGAGGGCCGACAGATACGCAGTATTTT
TRBJ1-2 | TRBV20-1 | few | - | CSASGALGYGYTF | TGCAGTGCTAGCGGGGCTCTGGGCTATGGCTACACCTTC
TRBJ2-6 | TRBV28 | many | TRBD1 | CASSSGGALAGANVLTF | TGTGCCAGCAGTTCAGGGGGCGCTTTAGCTGGGGCCAACGTCCTGACTTTC
TRBJ1-5 | TRBV5-8 | - | - | CASSLAGEVYQPQHF | TGTGCCAGCAGCTTGGCAGGGGAAGTTTATCAGCCCCAGCATTTT
TRBJ2-1 | TRBV9 | - | TRBD2 | CASSASGRAPNEQFF | TGTGCCAGCAGCGCCAGCGGGAGGGCCCCCAATGAGCAGTTCTTC
TRBJ2-7 | TRBV19 | few | - | CASSGLNRGQYF | TGTGCCAGTAGCGGGCTGAATCGTGGGCAGTACTTC
TRBJ1-2 | TRBV30 | - | - | CAWSTGFNYGYTF | TGTGCCTGGTCGACAGGATTTAACTATGGCTACACCTTC
TRBJ2-5 | TRBV9 | many | TRBD1 | CASSVGPGGTETQYF | TGTGCCAGCAGCGTAGGCCCAGGGGGCACCGAGACCCAGTACTTC
TRBJ1-3 | TRBV6-1 | many | - | CASKRDLLSGNTIYF | TGTGCCAGCAAAAGGGATCTACTCTCTGGAAACACCATATATTTT
TRBJ1-2 | TRBV6-1 | many | - | CASSEAATEIYGYTF | TGTGCCAGCAGTGAAGCGGCGACAGAGATCTATGGCTACACCTTC
TRBJ2-5 | TRBV19 | - | TRBD2 | CASSAQGLAGLETQYF | TGTGCCAGTAGTGCACAAGGACTAGCGGGATTAGAGACCCAGTACTTC
TRBJ1-2 | TRBV10-3 | - | - | CAITGTTNGYTF | TGTGCCATCACTGGGACAACTAACGGCTACACCTTC
TRBJ2-1 | TRBV3-1 | many | TRBD1 | CASEDRGARNEQFF | TGTGCCAGCGAAGACAGGGGCGCGCGGAATGAGCAGTTCTTC
TRBJ2-5 | TRBV5-8 | many | TRBD2 | CASSHWTSGTQETQYF | TGTGCCAGCAGCCACTGGACTAGCGGGACCCAAGAGACCCAGTACTTC
TRBJ2-1 | TRBV7-9 | - | - | CASSDRRQGEQFF | TGTGCCAGCAGCGACCGTAGACAAGGCGAGCAGTTCTTC
TRBJ2-3 | TRBV5-1 | many | - | CASSLGLTKTDTQYF | TGCGCCAGCAGCTTGGGGCTCACGAAGACAGATACGCAGTATTTT
TRBJ2-6 | TRBV19 | - | TRBD1 | CASSQQGLSTGVLTF | TGTGCCAGTAGTCAACAGGGGCTGTCCACAGGCGTCCTGACTTTC
TRBJ2-7 | TRBV28 | - | - | CASSRGDEQYF | TGTGCCAGCAGTCGTGGAGACGAGCAGTACTTC
TRBJ1-1 | TRBV10-1 | many | - | CASRQAMNTEAFF | TGCGCCAGCAGACAGGCAATGAACACTGAAGCTTTCTTT
TRBJ2-3 | TRBV24-1 | many | TRBD2 | CATSLAGGLGTQYF | TGTGCCACCAGTCTAGCGGGAGGACTTGGTACGCAGTATTTT
TRBJ1-5 | TRBV7-6 | few | - | CASSCDRTNQPQHF | TGTGCCAGCAGCTGCGACAGGACCAATCAGCCCCAGCATTTT
TRBJ1-6 | TRBV2 | many | - | CASSADGRMGSPLHF | TGTGCCAGCAGTGCCGACGGCCGCATGGGTTCACCCCTCCACTTT
TRBJ1-2 | TRBV3-1 | many | - | CASSQEGLNYGYTF | TGTGCCAGCAGCCAAGAGGGACTGAACTATGGCTACACCTTC
TRBJ1-5 | TRBV19 | few | - | CASLGVWNQPQHF | TGTGCCAGTCTAGGGGTATGGAATCAGCCCCAGCATTTT
TRBJ2-1 | TRBV18 | many | TRBD1 | CASSPWTGPGEQFF | TGTGCCAGCTCACCTTGGACAGGGCCGGGTGAGCAGTTCTTC
TRBJ1-2 | TRBV10-3 | - | - | CAISESSQGRLGYGYTF | TGTGCCATCAGTGAGTCGAGTCAGGGAAGGCTTGGCTATGGCTACACCTTC
TRBJ1-5 | TRBV28 | many | - | CASSLGPLTGFSNQPQHF | TGTGCCAGCAGTTTGGGCCCCCTTACAGGGTTTAGCAATCAGCCCCAGCATTTT
TRBJ2-7 | TRBV28 | - | - | CASSFHGRGISEQYF | TGTGCCAGCAGTTTTCATGGCAGGGGCATTAGCGAGCAGTACTTC
TRBJ1-2 | TRBV25-1 | many | - | CASSPSGRFSYGYTF | TGTGCCAGCAGCCCCTCGGGACGGTTTTCGTATGGCTACACCTTC
TRBJ2-1 | TRBV10-3 | few | - | CAISEVAVNEQFF | TGTGCCATCAGTGAGGTCGCAGTCAATGAGCAGTTCTTC
TRBJ2-3 | TRBV18 | - | - | CASSPLATDTQYF | TGTGCCAGCTCACCCTTGGCCACAGATACGCAGTATTTT
TRBJ2-5 | TRBV6-5 | many | - | CASSSPRRDQETQYF | TGTGCCAGCAGTTCCCCGAGGCGGGATCAAGAGACCCAGTACTTC
TRBJ2-5 | TRBV6-2/TRBV6-3 | many | - | CASSYSGYQETQYF | TGTGCCAGCAGTTACTCAGGGTACCAAGAGACCCAGTACTTC
TRBJ1-5 | TRBV4-1 | few | - | CASSQRDTGNQPQHF | TGCGCCAGCAGCCAACGGGACACGGGCAATCAGCCCCAGCATTTT
TRBJ2-5 | TRBV11-2 | - | - | CASTQRVTQETQYF | TGTGCCAGCACCCAGCGGGTAACCCAAGAGACCCAGTACTTC
TRBJ2-7 | TRBV9 | many | TRBD2 | CASSPGTSGRGTYEQYF | TGTGCCAGCAGCCCAGGGACTAGCGGGAGGGGGACCTACGAGCAGTACTTC
TRBJ1-1 | TRBV7-9 | many | - | CASSLGRDEAFF | TGTGCCAGCAGCTTAGGCCGGGACGAAGCTTTCTTT
TRBJ2-3 | TRBV3-1 | few | TRBD1 | CASSQDPGQGANTQYF | TGTGCCAGCAGCCAAGACCCGGGACAGGGGGCGAATACGCAGTATTTT